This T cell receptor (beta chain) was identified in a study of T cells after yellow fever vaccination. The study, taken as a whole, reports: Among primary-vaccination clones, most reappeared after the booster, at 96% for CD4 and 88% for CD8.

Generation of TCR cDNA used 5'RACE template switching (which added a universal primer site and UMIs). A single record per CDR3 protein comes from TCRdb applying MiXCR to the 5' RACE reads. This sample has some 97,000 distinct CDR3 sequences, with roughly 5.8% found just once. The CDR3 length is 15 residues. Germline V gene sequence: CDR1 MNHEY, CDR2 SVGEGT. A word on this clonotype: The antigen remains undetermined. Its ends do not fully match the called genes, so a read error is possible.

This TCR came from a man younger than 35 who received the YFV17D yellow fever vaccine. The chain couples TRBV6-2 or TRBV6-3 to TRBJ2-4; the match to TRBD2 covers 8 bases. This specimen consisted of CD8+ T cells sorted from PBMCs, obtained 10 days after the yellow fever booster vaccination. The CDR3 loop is CVSSYGGGTKNIQYF. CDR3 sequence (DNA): TGTGTCAGCAGTTACGGCGGGGGGACCAAAAACATTCAGTACTTC.